This T cell receptor (beta chain) was retrieved from a study of blood T cell repertoires in COVID-19. The data were produced by immunoSEQ multiplex PCR, yet TCRdb's version contains in-frame clones alone and is incomplete. The table has some 330,000 clones, around 87% seen once. Study members were between about 18 and 100 years old and lived in 24 US regions. Donors were grouped by their self-reported clinical history. Trimming cost V 3 bases and J 0 bases; bases outside gene matches: 5. The length of the CDR3 is 16 residues. Germline lookup yields CDR1 MGHRA and CDR2 YSYEKL. Input material: PBMCs or T cells enriched from blood (not recorded which). This chain uses TRBV4-1 with TRBJ1-1; 9 nucleotides align to TRBD1. The receptor was derived from a man aged 35 to 55 in a cohort exposed to, infected with or recovered from COVID-19 (not recorded which). CDR3 DNA: TGCGCCAGCAGCCAGGAACAGGGGGCCATGAACACTGAAGCTTTCTTT. It codes for CASSQEQGAMNTEAFF.